The rows below give T cell receptor beta chains drawn from one sample of a study of post-analysis software for immune sequencing data. TCRdb re-called the PCR reads through MiXCR, storing one row per CDR3 protein. This sample carries over 700,000 distinct CDR3 sequences, approximately 30% of them seen once, and the ten largest clones take roughly 0.54%. Sample: blood. These TCRs come from a girl under 18 with multiple sclerosis. Both conserved end residues are part of each CDR3. A D gene is named only where the DNA matches it firmly. The size entry is marked missing in some rows and otherwise reads once, few, many or a size class.

abundance	d_gene	j_gene	v_gene	CDR3nt	CDR3aa
.	TRBD1	TRBJ1-4	TRBV28	TGTGCCACCATAACCTACTCACAGGGGGCTGGTGAAAAACTGTTTTTT	CATITYSQGAGEKLFF
.	TRBD2	TRBJ2-5	TRBV7-2	TGTGCCAGCAGCCTTAGCGGGAGCGGCAATGAGCAGTACTTC	CASSLSGSGNEQYF
.	.	TRBJ2-3	TRBV7-2	TGTGCCAGCAGCTTAAACGGGGGGCTAGGAACAGATACGCAGTATTTT	CASSLNGGLGTDTQYF
.	.	TRBJ1-5	TRBV6-5	TGTGCCAGCGGTCCGCAGCCCCAGCATTTT	CASGPQPQHF
few	.	TRBJ1-2	TRBV29-1	TGCAGCGTCGAAACCGAGCGGAACTATGGCTACACCTTC	CSVETERNYGYTF
few	.	TRBJ2-3	TRBV5-1	TGCGCCAGCAGGCCCGGGACTGGGTGGTTAGATACGCAGTATTTT	CASRPGTGWLDTQYF
.	TRBD1	TRBJ2-1	TRBV5-1	TGCGCTAACAGCTTGTTTGTATCGGGACAGGGGTACAATGAGCAGTTCTTC	CANSLFVSGQGYNEQFF
.	.	TRBJ2-7	TRBV6-7	TGTGCCAGCAGTTACTTCTCCCACGGACCGATTAGGAGCTCCTACGAGCAGTACTTC	CASSYFSHGPIRSSYEQYF
few	.	TRBJ2-3	TRBV20-1	TGCAGTGCTAGAGAGTTTTTTACGGCCCTAACAGATACGCAGTATTTT	CSAREFFTALTDTQYF
few	.	TRBJ1-2	TRBV10-3	TGTGCCATCAGTGAGTCCAAGGGAAATTACTATGGCTACACCTTC	CAISESKGNYYGYTF
few	.	TRBJ2-7	TRBV4-3	TGCGCCAGCAGCCAAGCCGCCCAGGGGGGTTACGAGCAGTACTTC	CASSQAAQGGYEQYF
many	.	TRBJ2-7	TRBV7-2	TGTGCCAGCAGCTTAGAGGCCTTCGGCTCCTACGAGCAGTACTTC	CASSLEAFGSYEQYF
.	TRBD2	TRBJ2-1	TRBV20-1	TGCAGTGCGCGCACCTCTAGCGGGGGCTACAATGAGCAGTTCTTC	CSARTSSGGYNEQFF
.	.	TRBJ2-5	TRBV20-1	TGCAGTGGTAGACGGGTACAAGAGACCCAGTACTTC	CSGRRVQETQYF
.	.	TRBJ2-4	TRBV20-1	TGCAGTGCAGATACAGGGTGTGGCATTCAGTACTTC	CSADTGCGIQYF
few	.	TRBJ2-1	TRBV11-3	TGTGCCAGCAGCAAGGTACGGCACAATGAGCAGTTCTTC	CASSKVRHNEQFF
many	TRBD1	TRBJ1-2	TRBV5-1	TGCGCCAGCAGCTCAACAACAGGCGGACAGGTGTATGGCTACACCTTC	CASSSTTGGQVYGYTF
many	.	TRBJ2-1	TRBV7-8	TGTGCCAGCAGCCAAATTGCTGGGACGTACAATGAGCAGTTCTTC	CASSQIAGTYNEQFF
.	TRBD1	TRBJ1-1	TRBV7-9	TGTGCCAGCAGCTTAGGACAGGGTGGCGGCACTGAAGCTTTCTTT	CASSLGQGGGTEAFF
many	.	TRBJ2-3	TRBV7-2	TGTGCCAGCAGCTTGAGGGCAGATACGCAGTATTTT	CASSLRADTQYF
few	.	TRBJ2-3	TRBV5-6	TGTGCCAGCAGCTTGGGCATTTCCCCAGATACGCAGTATTTT	CASSLGISPDTQYF
.	.	TRBJ1-2	TRBV4-1	TGCGCCAGCAGTCCTTTTACCGCTACTTCTAACTATGGCTACACCTTC	CASSPFTATSNYGYTF
few	.	TRBJ2-6	TRBV5-1	TGCGCCAGCAGTCAGGGCGACCTTTCTGGGGCCAACGTCCTGACTTTC	CASSQGDLSGANVLTF
.	.	TRBJ1-2	TRBV12-3/TRBV12-4	TGTGCCAGCAGTTTCGGGATTTCTAACTATGGCTACACCTTC	CASSFGISNYGYTF
many	.	TRBJ2-3	TRBV29-1	TGCAGCGCAGCAGGACCTAGAGTCACAGATACGCAGTATTTT	CSAAGPRVTDTQYF
.	TRBD1	TRBJ2-3	TRBV4-1	TGCGCCAGCAGCCCCGAGACAGGGGGCTCGGTGGATACGCAGTATTTT	CASSPETGGSVDTQYF
few	.	TRBJ2-6	TRBV7-2	TGTGCCAGCAGCTTAGCGATTCGGGCCAACGTCCTGACTTTC	CASSLAIRANVLTF
.	.	TRBJ2-5	TRBV20-1	TGCAGTGCTCCGGAAAGACAGGACTGGCCAGGGAATTGGAAGACCCAGTACTTC	CSAPERQDWPGNWKTQYF
.	.	TRBJ1-2	TRBV28	TGTGCCAGCACCGTGGGGCGACAGGAACCCTATGGCTACACCTTC	CASTVGRQEPYGYTF
.	.	TRBJ2-1	TRBV5-6	TGTGCCAGCAGCTTGGACGGGACTGCAGATTTCAATGAGCAGTTCTTC	CASSLDGTADFNEQFF
.	.	TRBJ1-2	TRBV10-3	TGTGCCATCAGTGAGGGCCAGGGGAGAGCTAACTATGGCTACACCTTC	CAISEGQGRANYGYTF
.	TRBD2	TRBJ2-1	TRBV7-8	TGCGCCAGCAGCTTATATTTGCGGGAGCTGTGGGCCAATGAGCAGTTCTTC	CASSLYLRELWANEQFF
.	.	TRBJ2-1	TRBV5-1	TGCGCCAGCACCCGGGCGGCCAGCTCCTACAATGAGCAGTTCTTC	CASTRAASSYNEQFF
.	.	TRBJ2-1	TRBV28	TGTGCCAGCAGCTTAACAGAGCAGTTCTTC	CASSLTEQFF
.	.	TRBJ1-2	TRBV20-1	TGCAGTGCTAGCTCCGCGGACACTCTTATTAACTATGGCTACACCTTC	CSASSADTLINYGYTF
.	TRBD1	TRBJ2-3	TRBV2	TGTGCCAGCAGAGAGACAGGGATACGGACAGATACGCAGTATTTT	CASRETGIRTDTQYF
.	.	TRBJ2-1	TRBV5-4	TGTGCCAGCAGCCTGGAACCAGCAGGTTATAATGAGCAGTTCTTC	CASSLEPAGYNEQFF
few	.	TRBJ2-7	TRBV29-1	TGCAGCGGTACAGGGCCTTCCTCCTACGAGCAGTACTTC	CSGTGPSSYEQYF
.	.	TRBJ1-4	TRBV7-7	TGTGCCGGCAGCCAAAACCAGGCTGAAAAACTGTTTTTT	CAGSQNQAEKLFF
.	TRBD2	TRBJ2-7	TRBV7-8	TGTGCCAGCAGCGCCAGTAGCGGGGGGTTCGAGCAGTACTTC	CASSASSGGFEQYF
.	.	TRBJ1-6	TRBV11-3	TGTGCCAGCAGCTTCAAAAGGAATTCACCCCTCCACTTT	CASSFKRNSPLHF
.	.	TRBJ1-5	TRBV6-1	TGTACCAGCAGTGATTGGCAGGTCTATCAGCCCCAGCATTTT	CTSSDWQVYQPQHF
.	.	TRBJ2-1	TRBV12-3/TRBV12-4	TGTGCCAGCAGCCGGACAGCTCTAAATGAGCAGTTCTTC	CASSRTALNEQFF
.	TRBD2	TRBJ2-7	TRBV6-4	TGTGCCTTCCACCTCGGGCTAGCGGGAGGACACAGATACGAGCAGTACTTC	CAFHLGLAGGHRYEQYF
.	TRBD2	TRBJ2-5	TRBV11-2	TGTGCCAGCAGCTTAGACCGCCTAGCGGGAGTTGGTGCCCAGTACTTC	CASSLDRLAGVGAQYF